This T cell receptor (beta chain) appears in the sequencing data of a study of blood T cells in healthy people across ages (dated by TCRdb to 2015 to 2017). For the study in its entirety: In model experiments, template switching captured roughly one uniquely barcoded TCR beta cDNA molecule for every two T cells. The study measured age-related changes in TCR beta repertoire diversity using deep sequencing normalized with unique cDNA molecular identifiers. Donors were grouped into four age groups: young (average 16 years), middle-aged (about 40), aged (approximately 58) and long-lived (approximately 82). Donors of different ages were randomly distributed across sequencing lanes to avoid experimental bias. Two additional independent replicas of 1 million unique cDNA reads from the same blood draw were analyzed for two donors (one aged 18 to 30 and one aged 80 or older).

Broad study findings and their caveats: Total diversity estimates from one million sequenced T cells were considered lower bounds and underestimates. The percentage of naive T cells measured by flow cytometry correlated strongly with observed TCR beta diversity. As age increased, observed TCR beta diversity per million T cells dropped in a roughly linear way, and a significant reduction was already evident by age 40. Because donor CMV infection status was unknown, age-related changes in expanded clonotypes were potentially confounded. Compared with the aged group, the long-lived group had more naive CD4+ T cells, fewer expanded clones and increased TCR diversity, suggesting age selection. Since profiling was done on bulk unsorted PBMCs, naive and antigen-experienced compartments could not be conclusively compared.

Remarks on this clonotype: Its target antigen remains unknown. No base qualities exist here, and no much larger clone lies one base off it.

Library creation used 5' RACE. These reads were obtained on an Illumina HiSeq 2500. A second 7 to 11 cycle PCR used a sample-barcoded 5' primer and a J-beta primer mix. A unique molecular identifier was introduced onto each TCR beta cDNA molecule by a template-switch 5' adaptor carrying 12 random nucleotides. Each sample yielded at least 3 million CDR3-containing paired-end reads. First-strand cDNA synthesis was performed from all RNA using the Mint cDNA synthesis kit, with priming by a TRBC-specific oligonucleotide. Following uracil-DNA glycosylase treatment, a first 18-cycle PCR with universal primers M1SS and BC2_uni_R was performed on all cDNA. Concerning the study's data processing: Normalization of each sample was performed by random selection of 1 million high-quality reads, each carrying a distinct molecular identifier. Instead of being binned into consensus sequences, reads with shared molecular identifiers were discarded. CDR3 identification, clonotype clustering and error correction used MiTCR with a Q25 quality threshold and the strictest error-elimination algorithm. A nonparametric unseen species model with Euler transformation was used to estimate a lower bound on total TCR beta diversity. The public reads were run again by TCRdb, first through fastp at Q25 and then through MiXCR, and only productive beta chains were kept. Every distinct CDR3 protein forms one entry, paired with its most common genes and DNA. The V and J calls were not made by the authors but by TCRdb's processing. The sample yields about 1.6 million distinct CDR3 sequences; 30% to 40% were counted once. The top ten constitute 11% of the sample.

The donors were 40 or so Caucasian individuals from Russia, aged roughly 6 to 90 years, who were systemically healthy. Each donor gave about 9.7 milliliters of peripheral blood, drawn into EDTA-treated Vacutainer tubes. Ficoll-Paque density-gradient centrifugation was used to isolate PBMCs, with at least 6 million obtained per sample. Trizol reagent was used to extract total RNA from PBMCs, with at least 5 micrograms per sample. For every donor, an aliquot of PBMCs went through flow cytometry to measure the percentages of naive CD45RAhigh/CD27high T cells. Sequenced sample: blood. This TCR was recovered from a woman younger than 45 in good health.

The CDR3 protein is CASSLIMESLRVEQYF. The DNA sequence reads TGTGCCAGCAGCCTTATTATGGAAAGCCTGCGAGTCGAGCAGTACTTC. The chain was built from TRBV28 and TRBJ2-7; the D gene cannot be named for sure. The junction shows trimming of 6 bases on V and 6 bases on J, plus 24 bases between the germline ends. The CDR3 holds 16 amino acids from the cysteine to the phenylalanine. The read is trimmed to its CDR3 DNA, 48 bases read in frame from base 1. The germline V gene yields MDHEN for CDR1 and SYDVKM for CDR2.